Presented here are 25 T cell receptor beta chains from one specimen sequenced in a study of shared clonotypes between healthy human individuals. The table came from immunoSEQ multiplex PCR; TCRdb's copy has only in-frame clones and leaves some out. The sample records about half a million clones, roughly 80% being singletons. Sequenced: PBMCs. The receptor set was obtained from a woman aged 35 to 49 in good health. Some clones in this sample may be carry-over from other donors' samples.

The CDR3 nucleotides are TGTGCCAGCAGCCTTTCGTGGGATACGCAGTATTTT. Its protein product is CASSLSWDTQYF. The chain is built from TRBV7-9 and TRBJ2-3; D unclear. V lost 5 bases and J lost 6, with 9 bases in between. Germline lookup yields CDR1 SEHNR and CDR2 FQNEAQ (reference sequence). The CDR3 runs 12 residues. The variable domain in full, with the rest retrieved from reference TRBV7-9 and TRBJ2-3, is DTGVSQNPRHKITKRGQNVTFRCDPISEHNRLYWYRQTLGQGPEFLTYFQNEAQLEKSRLLSDRFSAERPKGSFSTLEIQRTEQGDSAMYLCASSLSWDTQYFGPGTRLTVL.

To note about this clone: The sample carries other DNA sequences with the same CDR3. CDR3 nucleotides: TGTGCCAGCAGTCTGACTAGCGGGAGCTACAATGAGCAGTTCTTC. It encodes CASSLTSGSYNEQFF. This chain joins TRBV28 and TRBJ2-1; 12 nucleotides match TRBD2. The CDR3 has 15 amino acids. CDR1 and CDR2 (germline): MDHEN, SYDVKM. The ends lost 5 bases at V and 3 bases at J; junction bases unmatched: 2. Together with reference TRBV28 and TRBJ2-1, the CDR3 gives the full variable domain: DVKVTQSSRYLVKRTGEKVFLECVQDMDHENMFWYRQDPGLGLRLIYFSYDVKMKEKGDIPEGYSVSREKKERFSLILESASTNQTSMYLCASSLTSGSYNEQFFGPGTRLTVL.

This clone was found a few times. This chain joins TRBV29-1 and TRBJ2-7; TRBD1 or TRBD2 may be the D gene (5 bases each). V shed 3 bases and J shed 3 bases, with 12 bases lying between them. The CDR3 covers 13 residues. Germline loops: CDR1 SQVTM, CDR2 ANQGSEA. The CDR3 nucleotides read TGCAGCGTTGAGGGGGACGGCTACTACGAGCAGTACTTC. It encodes CSVEGDGYYEQYF.

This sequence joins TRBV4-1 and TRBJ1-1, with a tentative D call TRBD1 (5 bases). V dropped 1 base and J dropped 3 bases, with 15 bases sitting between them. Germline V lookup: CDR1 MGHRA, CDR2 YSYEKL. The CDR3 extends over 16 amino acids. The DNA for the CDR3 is TGCGCCAGCAGCCAAGGGGGGATCACTAAGGACACTGAAGCTTTCTTT. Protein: CASSQGGITKDTEAFF.

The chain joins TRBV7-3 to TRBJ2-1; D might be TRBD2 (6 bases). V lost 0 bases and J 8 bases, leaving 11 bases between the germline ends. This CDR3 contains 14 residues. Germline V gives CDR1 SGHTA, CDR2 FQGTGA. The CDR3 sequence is CASSLTAGLYEQFF. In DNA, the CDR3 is TGTGCCAGCAGCTTAACCGCGGGACTTTATGAGCAGTTCTTC.

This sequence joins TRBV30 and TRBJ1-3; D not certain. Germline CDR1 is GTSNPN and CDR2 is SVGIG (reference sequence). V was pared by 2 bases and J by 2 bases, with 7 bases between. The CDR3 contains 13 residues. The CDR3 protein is CAWSQGTGNTIYF. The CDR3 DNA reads TGTGCCTGGAGTCAAGGTACTGGAAACACCATATATTTT.

The CDR3 DNA reads as TGCGCCAGCTCGGCGGGGACTAGCGGCTACGAGCAGTACTTC. Its translation: CASSAGTSGYEQYF. The chain couples TRBV5-1 to TRBJ2-7; TRBD2 agrees at 11 bases. The germline CDR1 and CDR2 sequences are SGHRS and YFSETQ. With V trimmed by 7 bases and J by 3 bases, 6 bases remained unmatched. This CDR3 region has 14 residues.

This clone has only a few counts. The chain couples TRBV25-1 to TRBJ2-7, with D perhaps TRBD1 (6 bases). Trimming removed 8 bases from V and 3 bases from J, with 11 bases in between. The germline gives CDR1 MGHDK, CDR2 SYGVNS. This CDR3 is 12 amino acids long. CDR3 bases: TGTGCCAGCGGCTGGGACAACTACGAGCAGTACTTC. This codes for CASGWDNYEQYF.

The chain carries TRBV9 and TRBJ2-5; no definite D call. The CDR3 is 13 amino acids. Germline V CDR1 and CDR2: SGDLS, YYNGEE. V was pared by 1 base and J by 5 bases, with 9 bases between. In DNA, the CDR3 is TGTGCCAGCAGCGTATCGGCGCGGGAGACCCAGTACTTC. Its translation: CASSVSARETQYF.

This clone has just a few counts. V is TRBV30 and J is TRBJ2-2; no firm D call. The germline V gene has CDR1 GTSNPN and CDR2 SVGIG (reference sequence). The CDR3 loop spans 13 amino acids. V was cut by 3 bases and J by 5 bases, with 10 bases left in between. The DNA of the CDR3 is TGTGCCTGGAGGGCCCGAGGAACCGGGGAGCTGTTTTTT. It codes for CAWRARGTGELFF.

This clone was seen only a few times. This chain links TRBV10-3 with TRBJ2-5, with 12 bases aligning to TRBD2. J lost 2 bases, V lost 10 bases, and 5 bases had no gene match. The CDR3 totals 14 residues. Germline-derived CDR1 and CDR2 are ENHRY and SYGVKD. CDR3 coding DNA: TGTGCCACCAAACTAGCGGGGGGACAAGAGACCCAGTACTTC. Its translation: CATKLAGGQETQYF.

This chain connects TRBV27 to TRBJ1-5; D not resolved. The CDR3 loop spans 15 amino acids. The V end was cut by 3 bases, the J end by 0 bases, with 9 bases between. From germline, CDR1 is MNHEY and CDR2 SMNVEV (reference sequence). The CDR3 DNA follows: TGTGCCAGCAGTTTTAAGGTCAATAGCAATCAGCCCCAGCATTTT. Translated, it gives CASSFKVNSNQPQHF.

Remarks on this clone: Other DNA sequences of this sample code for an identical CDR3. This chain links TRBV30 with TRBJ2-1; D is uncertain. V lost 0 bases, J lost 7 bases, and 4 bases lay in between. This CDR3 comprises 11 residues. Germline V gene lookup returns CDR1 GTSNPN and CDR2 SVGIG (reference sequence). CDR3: CAWSVVNEQFF. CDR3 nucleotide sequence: TGTGCCTGGAGTGTGGTAAATGAGCAGTTCTTC.

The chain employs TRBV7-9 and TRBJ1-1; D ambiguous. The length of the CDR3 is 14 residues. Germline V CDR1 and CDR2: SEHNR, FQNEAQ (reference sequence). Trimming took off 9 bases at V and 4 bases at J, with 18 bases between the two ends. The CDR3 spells CARDRAEVLTEAFF. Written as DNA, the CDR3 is TGTGCCAGAGATAGGGCGGAAGTCCTCACTGAAGCTTTCTTT.

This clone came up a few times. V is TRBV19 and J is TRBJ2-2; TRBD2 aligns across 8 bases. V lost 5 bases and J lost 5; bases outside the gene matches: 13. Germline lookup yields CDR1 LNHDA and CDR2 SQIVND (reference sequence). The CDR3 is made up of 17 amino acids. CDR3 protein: CASSSAVAGRRTGELFF. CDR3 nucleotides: TGTGCCAGTAGTTCAGCGGTAGCGGGAAGGAGGACCGGGGAGCTGTTTTTT.

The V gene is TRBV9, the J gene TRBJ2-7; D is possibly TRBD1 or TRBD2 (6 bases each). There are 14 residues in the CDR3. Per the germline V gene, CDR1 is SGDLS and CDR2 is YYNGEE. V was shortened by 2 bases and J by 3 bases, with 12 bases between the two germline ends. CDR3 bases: TGTGCCAGCAGCGTGGGGGGCTCGGGCTACGAGCAGTACTTC. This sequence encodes CASSVGGSGYEQYF.

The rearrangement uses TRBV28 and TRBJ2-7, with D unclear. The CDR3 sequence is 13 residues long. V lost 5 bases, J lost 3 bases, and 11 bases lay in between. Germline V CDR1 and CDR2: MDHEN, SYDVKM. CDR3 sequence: CASSPPESYEQYF. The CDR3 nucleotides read TGTGCCAGCAGTCCCCCCGAAAGCTACGAGCAGTACTTC. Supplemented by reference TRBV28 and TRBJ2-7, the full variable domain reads DVKVTQSSRYLVKRTGEKVFLECVQDMDHENMFWYRQDPGLGLRLIYFSYDVKMKEKGDIPEGYSVSREKKERFSLILESASTNQTSMYLCASSPPESYEQYFGPGTRLTVT.

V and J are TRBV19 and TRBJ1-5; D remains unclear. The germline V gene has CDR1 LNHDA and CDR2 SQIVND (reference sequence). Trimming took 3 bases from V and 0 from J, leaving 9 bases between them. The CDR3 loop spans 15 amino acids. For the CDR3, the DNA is TGTGCCAGTAGTATTCGGGTACTTAGCAATCAGCCCCAGCATTTT. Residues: CASSIRVLSNQPQHF.

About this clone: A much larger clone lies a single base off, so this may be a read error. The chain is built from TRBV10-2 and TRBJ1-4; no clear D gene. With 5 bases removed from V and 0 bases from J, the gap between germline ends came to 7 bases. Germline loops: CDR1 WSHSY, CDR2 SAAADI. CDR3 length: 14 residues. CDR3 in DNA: TGCGCCAGCAGTCCAGCTGCAACTAATGAAAAACTGTTTTTT. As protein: CASSPAATNEKLFF.

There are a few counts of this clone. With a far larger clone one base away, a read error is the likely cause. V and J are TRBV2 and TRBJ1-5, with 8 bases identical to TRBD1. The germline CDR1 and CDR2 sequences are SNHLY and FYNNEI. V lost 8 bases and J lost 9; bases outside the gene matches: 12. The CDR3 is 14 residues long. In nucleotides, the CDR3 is TGTGCCAGCGACGGACAGGGTGCGTCTGGGCCCCAGCATTTT. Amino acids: CASDGQGASGPQHF.

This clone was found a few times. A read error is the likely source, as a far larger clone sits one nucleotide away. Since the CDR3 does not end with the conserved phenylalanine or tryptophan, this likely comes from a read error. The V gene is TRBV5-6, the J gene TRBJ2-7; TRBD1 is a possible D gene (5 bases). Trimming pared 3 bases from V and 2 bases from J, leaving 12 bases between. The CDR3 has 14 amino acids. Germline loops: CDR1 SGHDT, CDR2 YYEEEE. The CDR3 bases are TGTGCCAGCAGCTGGAGAAGGGGAACCTACGAGCAGTACCTC. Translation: CASSWRRGTYEQYL.

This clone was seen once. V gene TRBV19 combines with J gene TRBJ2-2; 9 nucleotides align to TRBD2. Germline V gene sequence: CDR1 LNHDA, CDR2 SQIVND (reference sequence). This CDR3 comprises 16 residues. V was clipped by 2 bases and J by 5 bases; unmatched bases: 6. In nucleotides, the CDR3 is TGTGCCAGTAGTATACGGCTAGCGGGACGGACCGGGGAGCTGTTTTTT. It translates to CASSIRLAGRTGELFF.

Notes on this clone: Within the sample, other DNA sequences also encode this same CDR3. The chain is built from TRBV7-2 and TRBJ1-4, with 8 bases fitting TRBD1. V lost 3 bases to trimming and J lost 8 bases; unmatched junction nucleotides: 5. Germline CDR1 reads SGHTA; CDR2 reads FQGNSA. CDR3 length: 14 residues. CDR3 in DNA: TGTGCCAGCAGCTTTCAGGGGGCGGGGGAAAAACTGTTTTTT. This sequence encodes CASSFQGAGEKLFF.

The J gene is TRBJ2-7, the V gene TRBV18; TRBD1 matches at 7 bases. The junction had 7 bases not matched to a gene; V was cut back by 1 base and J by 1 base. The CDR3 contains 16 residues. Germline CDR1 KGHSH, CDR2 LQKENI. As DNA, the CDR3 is TGTGCCAGCTCACCACGGTCCGGGACAGAATCCTACGAGCAGTACTTC. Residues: CASSPRSGTESYEQYF.

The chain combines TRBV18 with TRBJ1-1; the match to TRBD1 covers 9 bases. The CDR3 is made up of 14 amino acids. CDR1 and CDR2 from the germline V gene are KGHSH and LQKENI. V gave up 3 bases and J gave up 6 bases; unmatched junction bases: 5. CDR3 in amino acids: CASSPGQGEPEAFF. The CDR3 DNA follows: TGTGCCAGCTCACCGGGACAGGGAGAACCTGAAGCTTTCTTT.